The T cell receptor beta chain under discussion was sequenced for a study of technical replicates of blood from a handful of donors. About this clone: Its ends do not fully match the called genes, so a read error is possible.

The CDR3 runs 13 residues. Per germline, CDR1 MNHEY and CDR2 SVGAGI. The method was immunoSEQ multiplex PCR; TCRdb's version includes in-frame clones alone and lacks a portion of them. The table shows roughly 83,000 clones, with around nine tenths occurring only once. The sample was T cells isolated from PBMCs. The receptor's source is a human donor in good health. V is TRBV6-5 and J is TRBJ2-1, with a weak D call TRBD1 (5 bases). The CDR3 nucleotides are TGTGTCAGCAGTCGCGACAGCTACAATGAGCAGTTCTTC. Its protein product is CVSSRDSYNEQFF.